The 6 T cell receptor beta chains below were found in one sample sequenced in a study of vaccination effects on CD4 cells after COVID-19. Their recognized antigens are unknown. The protocol was immunoSEQ multiplex PCR, while the TCRdb copy is restricted to in-frame clones and leaves out a portion. The repertoire holds 70,000 or so clones, with 75% to 80% as singletons. Scientists isolated CD4+ T cells after a roughly ten-day culture period ended. This specimen consisted of CD4+ T cells from PBMCs cultured without peptide, obtained before COVID-19 vaccination. The receptors were gathered from a human donor who received a COVID-19 vaccine.

This CDR3 reads CASSVSGTGGFVGYTF. Written as DNA, the CDR3 is TGTGCCAGCAGCGTAAGTGGGACAGGGGGCTTCGTGGGCTACACCTTC. This sequence joins TRBV9 and TRBJ1-2; 12 bases agree with TRBD1. Germline-derived CDR1 and CDR2 are SGDLS and YYNGEE. This CDR3 is 16 amino acids long. J was trimmed by 8 bases and V by 1 base; bases with no gene match: 9. Full variable domain (remainder filled in from reference TRBV9 and TRBJ1-2): DSGVTQTPKHLITATGQRVTLRCSPRSGDLSVYWYQQSLDQGLQFLIQYYNGEERAKGNILERFSAQQFPDLHSELNLSSLELGDSALYFCASSVSGTGGFVGYTFGSGTRLTVV.

The V gene is TRBV29-1, the J gene TRBJ2-3, with D possibly TRBD2 on 6 matching bases. Looked up from germline, CDR1 is SQVTM and CDR2 is ANQGSEA. CDR3 length: 13 residues. V dropped 5 bases and J dropped 2 bases, with 11 bases sitting between them. CDR3 nucleotides: TGCAGCGTTCCGGGACTTTCCACAGATACGCAGTATTTT. The encoded protein is CSVPGLSTDTQYF.

V and J are TRBV14 and TRBJ2-1, with TRBD2 identical over 10 bases. This CDR3 spans 15 amino acids. V was pared by 5 bases and J by 7 bases, with 8 bases of the junction left unmatched. Germline lookup yields CDR1 SGHDN and CDR2 FVKESK. CDR3 sequence (DNA): TGTGCCAGCAGCTTTAGCGGGGGGACTAAGAATGAGCAGTTCTTC. It translates to CASSFSGGTKNEQFF.

The chain links TRBV6-1 to TRBJ1-3; D ambiguous. The CDR3 is made up of 16 amino acids. Trimming cost V 3 bases and J 4 bases, with 16 bases left between them. The germline V gene encodes CDR1 MNHNS and CDR2 SASEGT. The CDR3 DNA follows: TGTGCCAGCAGTGATGGAGTCCGACCTCTGGGAAACACCATATATTTT. It codes for CASSDGVRPLGNTIYF.

The V gene is TRBV18, the J gene TRBJ2-5, with TRBD2 matching 8 bases. The CDR3 spans 16 residues. J was trimmed by 1 base and V by 3 bases; bases with no gene match: 7. Germline V gene data show CDR1 as KGHSH and CDR2 as LQKENI. The CDR3 coding sequence is TGTGCCAGCTCACCGAGGGTTAGCGGGACCCAAGAGACCCAGTACTTC. Amino acids: CASSPRVSGTQETQYF. Full variable domain (remainder filled in from reference TRBV18 and TRBJ2-5): NAGVMQNPRHLVRRRGQEARLRCSPMKGHSHVYWYRQLPEEGLKFMVYLQKENIIDESGMPKERFSAEFPKEGPSILRIQQVVRGDSAAYFCASSPRVSGTQETQYFGPGTRLLVL.

The chain carries TRBV21-1 and TRBJ1-6. TRBV21-1 is a documented pseudogene. The CDR3 covers 20 residues. The CDR3 region is CASSKAPTGAGVPYNSPLHF. The DNA for the CDR3 is TGTGCCAGCAGCAAAGCCCCCACGGGGGCAGGGGTTCCCTATAATTCACCCCTCCACTTT.